These 30 T cell receptor beta chains were sequenced from one sample in a study of blood T cell repertoires in COVID-19. TCRdb keeps only in-frame clones here, not all; method: immunoSEQ multiplex PCR. Here the sample spans 150,000 or so clones, over 80% being singletons. Sequences were obtained from peripheral blood. Receptor source: a woman in her forties or fifties with acute or convalescent COVID-19.

The chain combines TRBV6-2 or TRBV6-3 with TRBJ2-2, with D unresolved. The CDR3 is made up of 12 amino acids. Germline loops: CDR1 MNHEY, CDR2 SVGEGT. V shed 5 bases and J shed 2 bases, with 3 bases lying between them. CDR3 sequence reads: CASSRNTGELFF. The CDR3 bases are TGTGCCAGCAGTCGTAACACCGGGGAGCTGTTTTTT.

The rearrangement links TRBV3-1 (or the pseudogene TRBV3-2) to TRBJ2-1; D is unclear. Germline CDR1 LGHDT, CDR2 YNNKEL (reference sequence). The CDR3 sequence is 15 residues long. The germline V and J ends were trimmed by 1 base and 5 bases, with 12 bases remaining between them. CDR3 in amino acids: CASSQVGSGDNEQFF. For the CDR3, the DNA is TGTGCCAGCAGCCAAGTAGGTTCTGGAGACAATGAGCAGTTCTTC.

The chain links TRBV9 to TRBJ1-2; possible D gene TRBD1, 5 bases. This CDR3 comprises 16 residues. Germline CDR1 and CDR2: SGDLS and YYNGEE. V lost 1 base, J lost 5 bases, and 18 bases lay in between. In nucleotides, the CDR3 is TGTGCCAGCAGCGTATCGGCAGGGTCCTTAGGGTATGGCTACACCTTC. This codes for CASSVSAGSLGYGYTF.

The genes are TRBV19 and TRBJ1-2; TRBD1 might be the D (5 bases). Germline V CDR1 and CDR2: LNHDA, SQIVND (reference sequence). V dropped 5 bases and J dropped 3 bases, with 13 bases sitting between them. The CDR3 is made up of 14 amino acids. CDR3 nucleotides: TGTGCCAGTAGTGGCCCCCAGGGTTACTATGGCTACACCTTC. As protein: CASSGPQGYYGYTF.

The chain links TRBV11-3 to TRBJ1-5, with D unresolved. The CDR3 runs 15 residues. Germline assignment: CDR1 SGHNT and CDR2 YENEEA. V gave up 0 bases and J gave up 9 bases, with 15 bases separating them. The CDR3 protein is CASSLEVRGCLPQHF. DNA of the CDR3: TGTGCCAGCAGCTTAGAAGTCCGGGGTTGTCTGCCCCAGCATTTT.

The chain uses TRBV21-1 and TRBJ1-6; the table gives TRBD1 as D, unverified against the DNA. TRBV21-1 is a pseudogene. The CDR3 is 11 residues long. The CDR3 DNA reads as TGTGCCAGCACCAGATATTCACCCCTCCACTTT. Its translation is CASTRYSPLHF.

Many counts were recorded for this clone. This sequence joins TRBV28 and TRBJ2-3; D call uncertain. V was clipped by 5 bases and J by 4 bases, with 10 bases between them. CDR3 length: 13 residues. Germline V gene data show CDR1 as MDHEN and CDR2 as SYDVKM. The CDR3 loop is CASSPPSPDTQYF. For the CDR3, the DNA is TGTGCCAGCAGTCCCCCTAGTCCAGATACGCAGTATTTT.

The chain links TRBV5-5 to TRBJ2-5; D call uncertain. Germline values: CDR1 SGHKS, CDR2 YYEKEE (reference sequence). The CDR3 is 14 residues long. The V end was cut by 0 bases, the J end by 4 bases, with 10 bases between. Here the CDR3 DNA reads TGTGCCAGCAGCTTGGGACCCTGGGCAGAGACCCAGTACTTC. This gives the protein CASSLGPWAETQYF.

The chain carries TRBV19 and TRBJ1-1, with 7 bases fitting TRBD1. The V segment lost 0 bases and the J segment 4 bases; nucleotides outside the gene matches: 2. The CDR3 consists of 14 residues. Germline lookup yields CDR1 LNHDA and CDR2 SQIVND (reference sequence). CDR3 sequence reads: CASSIEGGSTEAFF. Here the CDR3 DNA reads TGTGCCAGTAGTATAGAAGGGGGCAGCACTGAAGCTTTCTTT.

The chain is built from TRBV5-1 and TRBJ2-7; TRBD2 might be the D (5 bases). This CDR3 is 12 amino acids long. Germline CDR1 and CDR2: SGHRS and YFSETQ. The V end lost 4 bases, the J end lost 3 bases, and 8 bases lay between the germline ends. Written as DNA, the CDR3 is TGCGCCAGCAGCCTGGACTTCTACGAGCAGTACTTC. Its translation is CASSLDFYEQYF. Full variable domain (remainder filled in from reference TRBV5-1 and TRBJ2-7): KAGVTQTPRYLIKTRGQQVTLSCSPISGHRSVSWYQQTPGQGLQFLFEYFSETQRNKGNFPGRFSGRQFSNSRSEMNVSTLELGDSALYLCASSLDFYEQYFGPGTRLTVT.

This chain links TRBV24-1 with TRBJ1-1; 8 nucleotides align to TRBD1. Germline V CDR1 and CDR2: KGHDR, SFDVKD. The CDR3 covers 13 residues. J lost 6 bases, V lost 8 bases, and 7 bases had no gene match. The CDR3 DNA reads TGTGCCACCATTTGGGACAGGAGGGCTGAAGCTTTCTTT. It translates to CATIWDRRAEAFF.

The chain uses TRBV5-1 and TRBJ2-5, with TRBD2 as a possible D gene (5 bases). Germline CDR1 reads SGHRS; CDR2 reads YFSETQ. Trimming cost V 4 bases and J 4 bases, with 14 bases left between them. The CDR3 contains 14 residues. The CDR3 nucleotides read TGCGCCAGCAGCCCCCGAGATGCGGGAGAGACCCAGTACTTC. Encoded protein: CASSPRDAGETQYF.

The chain is built from TRBV5-4 and TRBJ2-2; 10 nucleotides match TRBD2. V shed 2 bases and J 4 bases; nucleotides not matched to a gene: 11. Germline V lookup: CDR1 SGHNT, CDR2 YYREEE (reference sequence). The CDR3 consists of 18 residues. The CDR3 DNA sequence: TGTGCCAGCAGCTTCCAGGGTAGCGGGGGGCTTAGCACCGGGGAGCTGTTTTTT. Translation: CASSFQGSGGLSTGELFF.

The chain has TRBV6-4 and TRBJ2-1; 10 nucleotides line up with TRBD1. This CDR3 contains 13 residues. In germline, CDR1 is MRHNA, CDR2 SNTAGT. V was clipped by 11 bases and J by 8 bases; unmatched bases: 9. The CDR3 bases are TGTGCCTACGCGGGACAGGGGTACCATGAGCAGTTCTTC. This gives the protein CAYAGQGYHEQFF.

As DNA, the CDR3 is TGTGCCAGCAGTTTATATACGGGTCATCAGCCCCAGCATTTT. Translating gives CASSLYTGHQPQHF. The chain carries TRBV28 and TRBJ1-5; D unclear. CDR1 and CDR2 (germline): MDHEN, SYDVKM. The CDR3 has 14 residues. Trimming took off 1 base at V and 5 bases at J, with 9 bases between the two ends.

Notes on this clone: The sample holds other DNA sequences that translate to the same CDR3. The chain has TRBV28 and TRBJ1-2, with 7 bases that match TRBD1. Germline values: CDR1 MDHEN, CDR2 SYDVKM. There are 12 residues in the CDR3. Trimming removed 6 bases from V and 5 bases from J; junction bases left unmatched: 3. The CDR3 DNA follows: TGTGCCAGCAGCCTGACAGGGTATGGCTACACCTTC. Translated, it gives CASSLTGYGYTF.

The V gene is TRBV5-8, the J gene TRBJ1-1; D gene unclear. This CDR3 comprises 13 residues. The V and J ends lost 0 bases and 3 bases respectively, with 6 bases between them. CDR1 is SGHTS, CDR2 YDEGEE, per germline. CDR3 sequence (DNA): TGTGCCAGCAGCTTGGACACACACACTGAAGCTTTCTTT. Amino acids: CASSLDTHTEAFF.

This rearrangement joins TRBV19 to TRBJ2-3; 12 nucleotides match TRBD2. Germline CDR1 LNHDA, CDR2 SQIVND (reference sequence). The CDR3 loop spans 16 amino acids. Trimming at V came to 5 bases and at J to 0 bases, leaving 3 bases not matched to a gene. CDR3 in amino acids: CASSWTSGTSTDTQYF. The CDR3 DNA sequence: TGTGCCAGTAGTTGGACTAGCGGGACTAGCACAGATACGCAGTATTTT.

The V gene is TRBV11-3, the J gene TRBJ2-7, with D possibly being TRBD1 (5 bases). V was pared by 5 bases and J by 5 bases, with 19 bases between. CDR3 length: 15 amino acids. The germline gives CDR1 SGHNT, CDR2 YENEEA. The DNA of the CDR3 is TGTGCCAGCAGCCCTGGGGCGGACCAGGTGCACGAGCAGTACTTC. This gives the protein CASSPGADQVHEQYF.

The gene calls are TRBV30 and TRBJ1-1; no clear D. Germline V gene data show CDR1 as GTSNPN and CDR2 as SVGIG (reference sequence). V lost 3 bases, J lost 1 base, and 15 bases lay in between. The CDR3 is made up of 15 amino acids. The CDR3 nucleotides read TGTGCCTGGAGCCGGAGGGCAGGAGGGAACACTGAAGCTTTCTTT. This gives the protein CAWSRRAGGNTEAFF.

The gene calls are TRBV28 and TRBJ1-2, with 9 bases identical to TRBD1. This CDR3 comprises 14 residues. J lost 2 bases, V lost 5 bases, and 3 bases had no gene match. CDR1 and CDR2 (germline): MDHEN, SYDVKM. For the CDR3, the DNA is TGTGCCAGCAGTCGGACAGGGGACAACTATGGCTACACCTTC. This codes for CASSRTGDNYGYTF.

V and J are TRBV12-5 and TRBJ1-1; 10 bases line up with TRBD1. The CDR3 has 18 amino acids. Trimming at V came to 0 bases and at J to 2 bases, leaving 9 bases not matched to a gene. Germline values: CDR1 LGHNT, CDR2 FRNRAP. CDR3 residues: CASGLVMTGGAFNTEAFF. CDR3 sequence (DNA): TGTGCTAGTGGTTTGGTAATGACAGGGGGCGCGTTTAACACTGAAGCTTTCTTT.

V is TRBV21-1 and J is TRBJ1-4. TRBV21-1 is noted as a pseudogene. CDR3 length equals 15 residues. The CDR3 loop is CASSLDLPRGEKLFF. CDR3 DNA sequence: TGTGCCAGCAGCTTAGACCTCCCTCGGGGTGAAAAACTGTTTTTT.

This chain links TRBV9 with TRBJ2-7, with D unresolved. Per the germline V gene, CDR1 is SGDLS and CDR2 is YYNGEE. CDR3 length: 14 amino acids. V was shortened by 4 bases and J by 2 bases, with 13 bases between the two germline ends. The CDR3 DNA reads TGTGCCAGCAGCCTGCAACAGAATCCCTACGAGCAGTACTTC. Its translation is CASSLQQNPYEQYF.

This clone was detected only a few times. The chain uses TRBV7-9 and TRBJ2-1; D gene uncertain. The CDR3 runs 17 residues. From germline, CDR1 is SEHNR and CDR2 FQNEAQ (reference sequence). V was cut by 1 base and J by 0 bases, with 13 bases left in between. The CDR3 coding sequence is TGTGCCAGCAGCTTAGGCCAGGCAATCACCTCCTACAATGAGCAGTTCTTC. It encodes CASSLGQAITSYNEQFF.

This clone came up once. V usage is TRBV28 and J usage is TRBJ1-2; D not certain. Trimming removed 4 bases from V and 9 bases from J, with 9 bases in between. The CDR3 runs 11 residues. Germline V gene lookup returns CDR1 MDHEN and CDR2 SYDVKM. For the CDR3, the DNA is TGTGCCAGCAGTTCCCCCTCTAGCTACACCTTC. Amino acids: CASSSPSSYTF.

The genes are TRBV28 and TRBJ1-2, with D possibly TRBD1 on 5 matching bases. Germline CDR1 MDHEN, CDR2 SYDVKM. V dropped 4 bases and J dropped 3 bases, with 12 bases sitting between them. The CDR3 covers 14 residues. The CDR3 reads CASSYVRGDYGYTF. The CDR3 DNA sequence: TGTGCCAGCAGTTATGTACGGGGGGACTATGGCTACACCTTC.

The V call is TRBV15, the J call TRBJ2-5; 9 bases line up with TRBD2. V shed 1 base, J shed 0 bases, and the junction held 3 bases outside the gene matches. From germline, CDR1 is LNHNV and CDR2 YYDKDF (reference sequence). This CDR3 region has 16 residues. CDR3 amino acids: CATSRGAGGYQETQYF. In DNA, the CDR3 is TGTGCCACCAGCAGAGGTGCGGGGGGGTACCAAGAGACCCAGTACTTC.

The V gene is TRBV28, the J gene TRBJ1-2, with D unresolved. This CDR3 region has 15 residues. CDR1 MDHEN and CDR2 SYDVKM come from the germline V gene. V gave up 5 bases and J gave up 2 bases, with 15 bases separating them. CDR3 sequence (DNA): TGTGCCAGCAGTCTTGACATATCCGCCAACTATGGCTACACCTTC. Translating gives CASSLDISANYGYTF.

The chain carries TRBV27 and TRBJ2-3; tentatively, D is TRBD2 (5 bases). CDR3 length: 15 residues. Trimming cost V 4 bases and J 2 bases, with 13 bases left between them. Germline loops: CDR1 MNHEY, CDR2 SMNVEV (reference sequence). The CDR3 here is CASSSLGKSTDTQYF. CDR3 sequence (DNA): TGTGCCAGCAGTTCTCTCGGGAAGTCCACAGATACGCAGTATTTT.